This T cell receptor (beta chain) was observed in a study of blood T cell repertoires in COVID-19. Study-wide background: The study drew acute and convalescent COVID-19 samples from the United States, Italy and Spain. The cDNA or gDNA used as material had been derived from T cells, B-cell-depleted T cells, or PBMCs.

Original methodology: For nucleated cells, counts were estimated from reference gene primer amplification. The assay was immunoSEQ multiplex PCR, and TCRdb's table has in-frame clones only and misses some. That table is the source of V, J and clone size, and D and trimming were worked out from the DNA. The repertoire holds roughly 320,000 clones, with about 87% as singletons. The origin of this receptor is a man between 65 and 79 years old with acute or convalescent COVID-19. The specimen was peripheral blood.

CDR3 in DNA: TGTGCCAGCAGTTCACGCCGGGACAGTACCCAGCCCCAGCATTTT. It translates to CASSSRRDSTQPQHF. The chain has TRBV6-2 or TRBV6-3 and TRBJ1-5, with 7 bases aligning to TRBD1. Trimming removed 4 bases from V and 7 bases from J; junction bases left unmatched: 10. Germline CDR1 is MNHEY and CDR2 is SVGEGT. The CDR3 length is 15 residues.